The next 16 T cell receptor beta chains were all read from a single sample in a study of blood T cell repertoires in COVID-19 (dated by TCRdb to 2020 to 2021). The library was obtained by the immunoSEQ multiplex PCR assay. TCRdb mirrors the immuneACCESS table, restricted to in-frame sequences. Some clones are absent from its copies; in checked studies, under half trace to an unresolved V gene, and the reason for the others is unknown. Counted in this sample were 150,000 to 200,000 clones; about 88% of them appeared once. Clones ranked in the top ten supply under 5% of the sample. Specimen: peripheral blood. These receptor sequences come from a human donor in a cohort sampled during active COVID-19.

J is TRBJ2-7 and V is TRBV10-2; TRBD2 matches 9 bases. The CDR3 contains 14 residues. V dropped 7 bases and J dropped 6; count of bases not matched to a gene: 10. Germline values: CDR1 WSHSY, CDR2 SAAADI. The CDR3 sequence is CASTLLLAGGEQYF. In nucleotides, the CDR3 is TGCGCCAGCACGCTGCTACTAGCGGGCGGCGAGCAGTACTTC.

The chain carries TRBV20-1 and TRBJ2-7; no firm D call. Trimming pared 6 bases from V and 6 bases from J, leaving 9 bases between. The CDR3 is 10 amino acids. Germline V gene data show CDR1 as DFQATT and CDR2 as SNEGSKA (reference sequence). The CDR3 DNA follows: TGCAGTGCCGTTCTGAGCGAGCAGTACTTC. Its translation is CSAVLSEQYF.

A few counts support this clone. CDR3 protein: CASSQEYGGNQPQHF. The CDR3 region has the DNA TGCGCCAGCAGCCAAGAGTACGGGGGCAATCAGCCCCAGCATTTT. This sequence joins TRBV4-3 and TRBJ1-5; D gene ambiguous. V gave up 0 bases and J gave up 2 bases, with 8 bases separating them. The CDR3 spans 15 residues. In germline, CDR1 is LGHNA, CDR2 YSLEER.

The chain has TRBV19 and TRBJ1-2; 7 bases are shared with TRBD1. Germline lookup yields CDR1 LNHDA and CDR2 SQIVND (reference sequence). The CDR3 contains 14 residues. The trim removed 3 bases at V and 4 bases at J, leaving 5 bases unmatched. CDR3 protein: CASSIRDSFYGYTF. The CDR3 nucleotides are TGTGCCAGTAGTATTAGGGACAGCTTCTATGGCTACACCTTC.

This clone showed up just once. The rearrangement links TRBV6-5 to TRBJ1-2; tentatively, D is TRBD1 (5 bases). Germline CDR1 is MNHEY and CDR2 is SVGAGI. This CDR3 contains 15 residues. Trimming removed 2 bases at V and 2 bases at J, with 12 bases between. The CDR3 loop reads CASSYGGSGNYGYTF. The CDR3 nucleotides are TGTGCCAGCAGTTACGGGGGGAGTGGGAACTATGGCTACACCTTC.

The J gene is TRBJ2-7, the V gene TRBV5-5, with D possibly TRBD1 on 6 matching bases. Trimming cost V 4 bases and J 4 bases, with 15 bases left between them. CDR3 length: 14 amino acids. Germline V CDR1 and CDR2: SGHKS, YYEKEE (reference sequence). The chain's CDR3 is CASSLSLTGYEQYF. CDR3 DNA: TGTGCCAGCAGCCTTTCCCTAACAGGGTACGAGCAGTACTTC.

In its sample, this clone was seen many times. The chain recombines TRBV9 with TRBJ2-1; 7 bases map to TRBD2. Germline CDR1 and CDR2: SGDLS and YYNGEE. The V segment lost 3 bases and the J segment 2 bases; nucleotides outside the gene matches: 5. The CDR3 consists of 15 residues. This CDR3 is CASSEGTIPYNEQFF. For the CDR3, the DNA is TGTGCCAGCAGCGAAGGGACTATCCCCTACAATGAGCAGTTCTTC.

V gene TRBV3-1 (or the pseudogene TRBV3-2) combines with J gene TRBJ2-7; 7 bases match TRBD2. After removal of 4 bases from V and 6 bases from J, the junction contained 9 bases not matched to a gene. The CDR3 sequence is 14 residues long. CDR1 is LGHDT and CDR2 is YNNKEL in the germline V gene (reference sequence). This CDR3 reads CASSPMGGVGEQYF. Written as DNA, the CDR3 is TGTGCCAGCAGCCCCATGGGAGGGGTTGGCGAGCAGTACTTC.

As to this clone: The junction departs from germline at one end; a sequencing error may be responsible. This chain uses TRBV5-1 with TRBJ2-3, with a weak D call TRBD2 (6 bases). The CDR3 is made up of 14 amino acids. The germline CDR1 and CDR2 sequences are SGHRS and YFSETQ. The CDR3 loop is CASKEGRSTDTQYF. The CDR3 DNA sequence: TGCGCGAGCAAGGAGGGGCGGAGCACAGATACGCAGTATTTT. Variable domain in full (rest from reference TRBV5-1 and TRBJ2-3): KAGVTQTPRYLIKTRGQQVTLSCSPISGHRSVSWYQQTPGQGLQFLFEYFSETQRNKGNFPGRFSGRQFSNSRSEMNVSTLELGDSALYLCASKEGRSTDTQYFGPGTRLTVL.

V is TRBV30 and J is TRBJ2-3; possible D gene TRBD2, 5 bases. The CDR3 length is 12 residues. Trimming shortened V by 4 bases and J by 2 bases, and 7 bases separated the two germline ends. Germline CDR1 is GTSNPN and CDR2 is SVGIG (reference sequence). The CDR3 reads CAWKGATDTQYF. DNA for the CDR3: TGTGCCTGGAAGGGAGCCACAGATACGCAGTATTTT.

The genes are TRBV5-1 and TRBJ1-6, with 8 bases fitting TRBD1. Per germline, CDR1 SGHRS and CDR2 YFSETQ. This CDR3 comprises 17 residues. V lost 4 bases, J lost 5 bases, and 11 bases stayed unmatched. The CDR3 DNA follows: TGCGCCAGCAGCCATCTTGCCGGGACAGGCAATAATTCACCCCTCCACTTT. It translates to CASSHLAGTGNNSPLHF.

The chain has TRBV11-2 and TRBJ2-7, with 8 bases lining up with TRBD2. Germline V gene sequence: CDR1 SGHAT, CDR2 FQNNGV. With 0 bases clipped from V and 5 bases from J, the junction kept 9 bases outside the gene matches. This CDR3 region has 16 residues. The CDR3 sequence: CASSLDSPGGFDEQYF. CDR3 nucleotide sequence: TGTGCCAGCAGCTTAGACTCTCCGGGGGGGTTCGACGAGCAGTACTTC. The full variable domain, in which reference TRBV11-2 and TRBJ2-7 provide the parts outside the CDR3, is EAGVAQSPRYKIIEKRQSVAFWCNPISGHATLYWYQQILGQGPKLLIQFQNNGVVDDSQLPKDRFSAERLKGVDSTLKIQPAKLEDSAVYLCASSLDSPGGFDEQYFGPGTRLTVT.

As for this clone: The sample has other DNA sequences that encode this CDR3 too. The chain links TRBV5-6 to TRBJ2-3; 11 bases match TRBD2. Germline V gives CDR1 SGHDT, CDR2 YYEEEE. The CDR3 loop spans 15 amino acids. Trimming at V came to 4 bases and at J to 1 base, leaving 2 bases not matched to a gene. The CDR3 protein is CASSLGLAGTDTQYF. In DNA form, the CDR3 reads TGTGCCAGCAGCCTGGGACTAGCGGGCACAGATACGCAGTATTTT. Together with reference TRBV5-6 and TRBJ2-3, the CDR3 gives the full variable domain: DAGVTQSPTHLIKTRGQQVTLRCSPKSGHDTVSWYQQALGQGPQFIFQYYEEEERQRGNFPDRFSGHQFPNYSSELNVNALLLGDSALYLCASSLGLAGTDTQYFGPGTRLTVL.

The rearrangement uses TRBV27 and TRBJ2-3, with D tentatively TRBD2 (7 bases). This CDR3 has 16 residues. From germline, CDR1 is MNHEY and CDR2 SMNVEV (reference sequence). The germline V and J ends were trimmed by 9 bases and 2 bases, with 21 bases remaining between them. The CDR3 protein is CARGGGAAGYTDTQYF. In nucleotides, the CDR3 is TGTGCCAGAGGGGGGGGCGCAGCGGGGTACACAGATACGCAGTATTTT.

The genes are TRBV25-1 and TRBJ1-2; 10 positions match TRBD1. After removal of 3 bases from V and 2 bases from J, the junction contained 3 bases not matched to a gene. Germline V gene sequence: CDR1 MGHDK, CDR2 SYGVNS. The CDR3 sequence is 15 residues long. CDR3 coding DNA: TGTGCCAGCAGTGATCGACAGGGGGCCAACTATGGCTACACCTTC. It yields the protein CASSDRQGANYGYTF.

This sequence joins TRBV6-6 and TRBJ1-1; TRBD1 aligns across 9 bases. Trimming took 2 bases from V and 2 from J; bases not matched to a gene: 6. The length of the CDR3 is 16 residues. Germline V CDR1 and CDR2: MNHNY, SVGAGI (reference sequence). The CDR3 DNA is TGTGCCAGCAGTTACCTCCGACAGGGGGGTAACACTGAAGCTTTCTTT. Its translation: CASSYLRQGGNTEAFF.